The 5 T cell receptor beta chains reported below all come from one sample, sequenced in a study of early T cells in non-severe SARS-CoV-2 infection (dated by TCRdb to 2020 to 2023). The library was made by 5' RACE. TCRdb records NextSeq 500 as the sequencer. Using fastp trimming at Q25 and MiXCR clonotype assembly, TCRdb reanalyzed the public sequencing data and kept in-frame beta chains. Merged by CDR3 protein, the rows form single entries marked with the most common genes and DNA. The sample table lists 20,000 to 25,000 distinct CDR3 sequences, about 4.5% of them with a count of one. The ten most abundant clones make up roughly 5% of the sample. Sequences were obtained from whole blood. These receptors were taken from an adult who was a healthcare worker with PCR-confirmed SARS-CoV-2 infection or an uninfected control (not recorded which).

This clonotype was seen repeatedly, ten times or more. This rearrangement joins TRBV7-6 to TRBJ2-5; maybe TRBD2 (6 bases). Trimming took off 5 bases at V and 0 bases at J, with 13 bases between the two ends. This CDR3 contains 15 residues. Germline V gene data show CDR1 as SGHVS and CDR2 as FNYEAQ. The CDR3 bases are TGTGCCAGCAGCCCATTAGCGGATTACCAAGAGACCCAGTACTTC. Encoded protein: CASSPLADYQETQYF.

This clonotype was picked up many times. The chain employs TRBV7-9 and TRBJ2-7, with D perhaps matching TRBD1 (6 bases). The CDR3 has 14 residues. V was clipped by 10 bases and J by 2 bases, with 18 bases between them. Germline V lookup: CDR1 SEHNR, CDR2 FQNEAQ (reference sequence). CDR3 region: CATQTGSTTYEQYF. The CDR3 DNA sequence: TGTGCCACCCAAACAGGGTCGACAACCTACGAGCAGTACTTC.

This clonotype showed up many times. V and J are TRBV5-1 and TRBJ1-1, with a possible D match to TRBD1 (5 bases). In germline, CDR1 is SGHRS, CDR2 YFSETQ. This CDR3 is 14 amino acids long. Trimming left V 4 bases short and J 2 bases short, with 12 bases between. CDR3 region: CASSRDGANTEAFF. CDR3 sequence (DNA): TGCGCCAGCAGCCGGGACGGAGCAAACACTGAAGCTTTCTTT.

The chain links TRBV7-2 to TRBJ2-5; D not resolved. CDR1 and CDR2 from the germline V gene are SGHTA and FQGNSA. CDR3 length: 11 amino acids. The V end was cut by 4 bases, the J end by 5 bases, with 5 bases between. The CDR3 loop reads CASSSEETQYF. DNA of the CDR3: TGTGCCAGCAGCTCCGAGGAGACCCAGTACTTC.

The chain recombines TRBV3-1 with TRBJ2-5; either TRBD1 or TRBD2 may supply D (5 bases each). The CDR3 has 19 residues. V was clipped by 0 bases and J by 1 base, with 21 bases between them. CDR1 is LGHDT, CDR2 YNNKEL, per germline (reference sequence). In nucleotides, the CDR3 is TGTGCCAGCAGCCAAGATCTTCCGGGGCTAGCAGGCGTCCAAGAGACCCAGTACTTC. Translation gives CASSQDLPGLAGVQETQYF.